The 19 T cell receptor beta chains presented below share a single source sample, sequenced in a study of cytomegalovirus exposure and HLA in healthy donors. The data were produced by immunoSEQ multiplex PCR, yet TCRdb's version contains in-frame clones alone and is incomplete. The data show 78,000 or so clones, with around 96% seen just once and around 1.6% held by the top ten. Sequenced: PBMCs. Receptors originate from a man between 18 and 35 years old in good health and CMV-seropositive.

The rearrangement uses TRBV30 and TRBJ2-7; 9 bases are a match to TRBD1. Trimming at V came to 5 bases and at J to 3 bases, leaving 8 bases not matched to a gene. The CDR3 is 14 residues long. Germline lookup yields CDR1 GTSNPN and CDR2 SVGIG (reference sequence). CDR3 in DNA: TGTGCCTGGGGGGCCGGGACAGGGATCTACGAGCAGTACTTC. Residues: CAWGAGTGIYEQYF.

The J gene is TRBJ2-3, the V gene TRBV19; 11 bases fit TRBD1. The CDR3 consists of 15 residues. With V trimmed by 5 bases and J by 8 bases, 9 bases remained unmatched. The germline V gene has CDR1 LNHDA and CDR2 SQIVND (reference sequence). CDR3 nucleotides: TGTGCCAGTAGTCGGGACAGGGGGTTACTGGGTACGCAGTATTTT. Amino acid sequence: CASSRDRGLLGTQYF.

The chain combines TRBV2 with TRBJ1-2; TRBD1 aligns across 7 bases. In germline, CDR1 is SNHLY, CDR2 FYNNEI. After removal of 4 bases from V and 8 bases from J, the junction contained 7 bases not matched to a gene. The length of the CDR3 is 13 residues. Here the CDR3 DNA reads TGTGCCAGCAGTGGGACAGGACGTGAGGGCTACACCTTC. As protein: CASSGTGREGYTF.

The chain uses TRBV13 and TRBJ2-3; D is perhaps TRBD2 (6 bases). There are 17 residues in the CDR3. The germline V and J ends were trimmed by 2 bases and 0 bases, with 15 bases remaining between them. Germline loops: CDR1 PRHDT, CDR2 FYEKMQ (reference sequence). The CDR3 loop is CASSLTGTFPSTDTQYF. CDR3 coding DNA: TGTGCCAGCAGCTTAACGGGGACTTTCCCTAGCACAGATACGCAGTATTTT.

A remark on this clone: Other nucleotide sequences from this sample produce the same CDR3. The rearrangement uses TRBV6-6 and TRBJ2-7, with 8 bases aligning to TRBD1. Germline assignment: CDR1 MNHNY and CDR2 SVGAGI (reference sequence). The CDR3 has 14 amino acids. V was clipped by 0 bases and J by 4 bases; unmatched bases: 2. In nucleotides, the CDR3 is TGTGCCAGCAGTTACTCCGGACAGGGTTACGAGCAGTACTTC. Translating gives CASSYSGQGYEQYF.

The chain joins TRBV5-8 to TRBJ2-7; a weak D match, TRBD1 (6 bases). Germline CDR1 SGHTS, CDR2 YDEGEE. This CDR3 spans 15 amino acids. V was pared by 5 bases and J by 2 bases, with 17 bases between. The chain's CDR3 is CASRAVGHKPYEQYF. The DNA for the CDR3 is TGTGCCAGCAGGGCGGTGGGACACAAACCCTACGAGCAGTACTTC.

The chain uses TRBV10-3 and TRBJ1-5; 7 positions match TRBD1. Germline loops: CDR1 ENHRY, CDR2 SYGVKD. Trimming cost V 6 bases and J 3 bases; bases outside gene matches: 2. This CDR3 is 13 amino acids long. CDR3 sequence (DNA): TGTGCCATCAGCGACAGGGACAATCAGCCCCAGCATTTT. Translated, it gives CAISDRDNQPQHF.

The V and J genes are TRBV19 and TRBJ1-5, with 10 bases that match TRBD1. The CDR3 loop spans 16 amino acids. V shed 5 bases, J shed 5 bases, and the junction held 9 bases outside the gene matches. Germline loops: CDR1 LNHDA, CDR2 SQIVND (reference sequence). CDR3 residues: CASSGTGESYYQPQHF. CDR3 coding DNA: TGTGCCAGTAGTGGGACAGGGGAGAGCTACTATCAGCCCCAGCATTTT.

The chain uses TRBV5-1 and TRBJ2-1; 8 bases match TRBD2. The CDR3 length is 12 residues. Germline values: CDR1 SGHRS, CDR2 YFSETQ. The ends lost 3 bases at V and 8 bases at J; junction bases unmatched: 1. This CDR3 reads CASSYSGDEQFF. CDR3 nucleotides: TGCGCCAGCAGCTATAGCGGGGATGAGCAGTTCTTC.

V is TRBV27 and J is TRBJ1-2; TRBD1 agrees at 10 bases. Germline loops: CDR1 MNHEY, CDR2 SMNVEV (reference sequence). Trimming took 5 bases from V and 5 from J; bases not matched to a gene: 11. The CDR3 is made up of 16 amino acids. CDR3 DNA: TGTGCCAGCAGTCGGGACAGGGGCGATCTTGGGTATGGCTACACCTTC. Amino acids: CASSRDRGDLGYGYTF.

The rearrangement uses TRBV5-4 and TRBJ2-7; 8 bases line up with TRBD2. This CDR3 contains 11 residues. Germline CDR1 and CDR2: SGHNT and YYREEE (reference sequence). Germline trimming cut 8 bases from V and 6 bases from J; bases unmatched to any gene: 4. CDR3 nucleotide sequence: TGTGCCAGTGGGCGGGGGGCCGAGCAGTACTTC. Encoded protein: CASGRGAEQYF.

The chain combines TRBV30 with TRBJ2-5, with D possibly TRBD1 on 7 matching bases. Germline V CDR1 and CDR2: GTSNPN, SVGIG (reference sequence). The CDR3 totals 15 residues. Trimming left V 0 bases short and J 5 bases short, with 16 bases between. CDR3 loop: CAWSVDPTGRETQYF. DNA for the CDR3: TGTGCCTGGAGTGTGGATCCGACAGGGAGGGAGACCCAGTACTTC.

CDR3 nucleotides: TGTGCCAGCAGCCCACGGAGCGGGAGGGACGAGCAGTACTTC. Its protein product is CASSPRSGRDEQYF. V usage is TRBV7-9 and J usage is TRBJ2-7; 10 nucleotides match TRBD2. V was clipped by 5 bases and J by 5 bases; unmatched bases: 6. From germline, CDR1 is SEHNR and CDR2 FQNEAQ (reference sequence). The CDR3 is 14 amino acids.

The chain employs TRBV5-1 and TRBJ1-2, with 9 bases fitting TRBD1. Germline assignment: CDR1 SGHRS and CDR2 YFSETQ. Unmatched junction bases numbered 9, after V lost 0 bases and J lost 3 bases. The CDR3 is 17 residues long. The CDR3 DNA reads as TGCGCCAGCAGCTTGGGGGCCGGGACAGGGTCATACTATGGCTACACCTTC. Its protein is CASSLGAGTGSYYGYTF.

The V gene is TRBV15, the J gene TRBJ1-1; no clear D. V was pared by 0 bases and J by 9 bases, with 14 bases between. Germline-derived CDR1 and CDR2 are LNHNV and YYDKDF (reference sequence). This CDR3 has 14 residues. For the CDR3, the DNA is TGTGCCACCAGCAGAGATTACGGGCAGACTAAAGCTTTCTTT. Its protein product is CATSRDYGQTKAFF. Looking up the rest from reference TRBV15 and TRBJ1-1 gives the full variable domain: DAMVIQNPRYQVTQFGKPVTLSCSQTLNHNVMYWYQQKSSQAPKLLFHYYDKDFNNEADTPDNFQSRRPNTSFCFLDIRSPGLGDTAMYLCATSRDYGQTKAFFGQGTRLTVV.

The chain is built from TRBV28 and TRBJ1-5; the match to TRBD1 covers 7 bases. Germline loops: CDR1 MDHEN, CDR2 SYDVKM. The CDR3 totals 17 residues. The junction had 8 bases not matched to a gene; V was cut back by 3 bases and J by 0 bases. This CDR3 is CASSFAGQRNSNQPQHF. For the CDR3, the DNA is TGTGCCAGCAGTTTTGCGGGACAGAGGAATAGCAATCAGCCCCAGCATTTT.

The chain recombines TRBV10-3 with TRBJ2-1; TRBD2 matches at 16 bases. This CDR3 is 20 amino acids long. The trim removed 0 bases at V and 0 bases at J, leaving 5 bases unmatched. Germline V gene sequence: CDR1 ENHRY, CDR2 SYGVKD. CDR3 region: CAISESSGTSGRASYNEQFF. The DNA of the CDR3 is TGTGCCATCAGTGAGTCGAGCGGGACTAGCGGGAGGGCCTCCTACAATGAGCAGTTCTTC.

The chain recombines TRBV27 with TRBJ2-6; D is undetermined. V lost 8 bases, J lost 2 bases, and 16 bases lay in between. The CDR3 contains 16 residues. Germline V gene lookup returns CDR1 MNHEY and CDR2 SMNVEV (reference sequence). The chain's CDR3 is CASAKLTPTGANVLTF. The CDR3 region has the DNA TGTGCCAGCGCAAAGCTGACACCCACTGGGGCCAACGTCCTGACTTTC.

The chain recombines TRBV29-1 with TRBJ1-5, with D possibly being TRBD1 (5 bases). V was shortened by 7 bases and J by 1 base, with 8 bases between the two germline ends. The germline V gene encodes CDR1 SQVTM and CDR2 ANQGSEA. The CDR3 runs to 12 residues. The CDR3 loop is CSARGSNQPQHF. CDR3 sequence (DNA): TGCAGCGCTAGGGGAAGCAATCAGCCCCAGCATTTT.